Listed here is a single T cell receptor beta chain. What it binds is not known. TCRdb's copy holds only in-frame clones and misses some; the assay was immunoSEQ multiplex PCR. The sample lists over 85,000 clones, about 95% occurring once. While the first cohort had around 700 subjects, the donors belonged to the separate validation cohort of 100 to 150 subjects. This entry is derived from a study of cytomegalovirus exposure and HLA in healthy donors. Study in general: The 110 or so validation repertoires used a platform that matched the one used for the approximately 620 first-cohort repertoires, as a later analysis reported. Findings of the study overall: The study flagged 150 to 200 TCR beta chains as cytomegalovirus-associated.

The J segment lost 5 bases and the V segment lost 1 base, leaving 4 bases of the junction unmatched. Looked up from germline, CDR1 is SGHRS and CDR2 is YFSETQ. This CDR3 has 14 residues. The sample was PBMCs. This TCR was recovered from a young woman in good health and CMV-seronegative. V is TRBV5-1 and J is TRBJ1-2, with 8 bases fitting TRBD1. This CDR3 is CASSLSGQGYGYTF. In DNA, the CDR3 is TGCGCCAGCAGCTTGTCCGGACAGGGTTATGGCTACACCTTC.